Listed here are 18 T cell receptor beta chains from one sample, sequenced in a study of blood T cells in healthy people across ages. With a J-beta primer mix and a sample-barcoded 5' primer, a second PCR ran about 7 to 12 cycles. TCRdb redid the calling of the 5' RACE reads with MiXCR, one entry per CDR3 protein. The profile shows 870,000 or so distinct CDR3 sequences, more than 25% of them singletons. The material sequenced was blood. These receptors were obtained from a woman aged 80 or older in good health.

A note on this clonotype: At one of its ends the junction is not consistent with the germline gene, which may arise from a read error. The chain has TRBV18 and TRBJ2-5; D gene uncertain. The length of the CDR3 is 11 residues. CDR1 KGHSH and CDR2 LQKENI come from the germline V gene. CDR3 region: CASSTQETRYF. CDR3 nucleotide sequence: TGTGCCAGCTCAACTCAAGAGACCCGGTACTTC.

The chain employs TRBV12-3 or TRBV12-4 and TRBJ2-3, with a weak D call TRBD2 (5 bases). Deletions cut 0 bases from V and 11 bases from J, with 18 bases between. The CDR3 has 15 amino acids. Here the CDR3 DNA reads TGTGCCAGCAGTTTAGCGGGAGTGAGCGCAGATGTGCAGTATTTT. Translation gives CASSLAGVSADVQYF.

This clonotype has at least ten counts. The chain couples TRBV20-1 to TRBJ2-7; TRBD2 aligns across 7 bases. V was pared by 4 bases and J by 3 bases, with 9 bases of the junction left unmatched. The CDR3 has 14 amino acids. CDR1 is DFQATT, CDR2 SNEGSKA, per germline (reference sequence). The CDR3 here is CSATPGLPLYEQYF. Here the CDR3 DNA reads TGCAGTGCTACGCCGGGACTACCCCTCTACGAGCAGTACTTC.

The rearrangement links TRBV20-1 to TRBJ2-2; 8 bases align to TRBD1. The CDR3 extends over 15 amino acids. With 3 bases clipped from V and 2 bases from J, the junction kept 5 bases outside the gene matches. The V gene's germline CDR1 is DFQATT and CDR2 SNEGSKA (reference sequence). This CDR3 reads CSASVDRVNTGELFF. The CDR3 nucleotides are TGCAGTGCTAGCGTGGACAGGGTAAACACCGGGGAGCTGTTTTTT.

The CDR3 sequence is CASSIEGTSGVKTAKNIQYF. Here the CDR3 DNA reads TGTGCCAGTAGTATAGAGGGTACTAGCGGGGTGAAGACGGCCAAAAACATTCAGTACTTC. The chain recombines TRBV19 with TRBJ2-4, with 10 bases matching TRBD2. This CDR3 comprises 20 residues. The V gene end was trimmed by 0 bases and the J gene end by 1 base; junction bases not matched to a gene: 12. Looked up from germline, CDR1 is LNHDA and CDR2 is SQIVND (reference sequence).

This clonotype was detected ten times or more. This chain joins TRBV18 and TRBJ2-1, with D perhaps matching TRBD1 (6 bases). The germline V gene has CDR1 KGHSH and CDR2 LQKENI. V lost 2 bases, J lost 9 bases, and 20 bases lay in between. CDR3 length: 16 amino acids. Here the CDR3 DNA reads TGTGCCAGCTCACCAAAATACGACCCTCAGGGGAGTGAGCAGTTCTTC. Amino acid sequence: CASSPKYDPQGSEQFF.

In this sample, this clonotype turned up a few times. The rearrangement joins TRBV14 to TRBJ2-3, with D perhaps TRBD1 (6 bases). This CDR3 spans 15 amino acids. CDR1 is SGHDN, CDR2 FVKESK, per germline. Trimming shortened V by 2 bases and J by 4 bases, and 13 bases separated the two germline ends. DNA of the CDR3: TGTGCCAGCAGCCAATCACAGGGTTGGTCAGATACGCAGTATTTT. Translating gives CASSQSQGWSDTQYF.

The chain has TRBV18 and TRBJ2-5, with 11 bases that match TRBD2. The V segment lost 2 bases and the J segment 0 bases; nucleotides outside the gene matches: 5. The CDR3 runs 17 residues. Germline V CDR1 and CDR2: KGHSH, LQKENI. The CDR3 here is CASSPRTSGLYQETQYF. CDR3 nucleotides: TGTGCCAGCTCACCAAGGACTAGCGGGTTGTACCAAGAGACCCAGTACTTC.

The V and J genes are TRBV7-3 and TRBJ2-3, with TRBD2 identical over 7 bases. The length of the CDR3 is 15 residues. J gave up 5 bases and V 3 bases, and 8 bases lay outside the gene matches. CDR1 SGHTA and CDR2 FQGTGA come from the germline V gene. The CDR3 DNA reads TGTGCCAGCAGCTTTACGGGCGGGAGAATAGATACGCAGTATTTT. Amino acid sequence: CASSFTGGRIDTQYF.

This clonotype has a count of ten or more. The chain combines TRBV5-1 with TRBJ2-1; possibly TRBD2 for D (6 bases). This CDR3 has 16 residues. Per the germline V gene, CDR1 is SGHRS and CDR2 is YFSETQ. V was shortened by 0 bases and J by 6 bases, with 16 bases between the two germline ends. The CDR3 DNA is TGCGCCAGCAGCTTGGGTGCTCGGGGGTTGGGCAATGAGCAGTTCTTC. Its translation is CASSLGARGLGNEQFF.

The sample holds a few counts of this clonotype. Just one base apart from a much larger clone, this may be a read error. The chain's CDR3 is CATSAEGVWNTQYF. CDR3 DNA: TGTGCCACCAGTGCGGAGGGGGTATGGAATACGCAGTATTTT. The chain combines TRBV24-1 with TRBJ2-3; D is possibly TRBD1 or TRBD2 (6 bases each). The ends were cut back, 5 bases at V and 7 bases at J, with 15 bases in the middle. The germline V gene encodes CDR1 KGHDR and CDR2 SFDVKD. CDR3 length equals 14 residues.

Details on this clonotype: This clone may be a read error of a much larger clone one base away. J is TRBJ1-6 and V is TRBV7-2; D gene uncertain. The germline V gene has CDR1 SGHTA and CDR2 FQGNSA. This CDR3 comprises 14 residues. This chain's CDR3 is CASGGETDNSPRHF. CDR3 nucleotides: TGTGCCAGCGGCGGGGAGACTGATAATTCACCCCGCCACTTT.

Many counts were recorded for this clonotype. This chain connects TRBV3-1 to TRBJ2-5; D is unclear. Germline values: CDR1 LGHDT, CDR2 YNNKEL (reference sequence). This CDR3 is built from 11 residues. V dropped 1 base and J dropped 4 bases, with 1 base sitting between them. CDR3: CASSQGETQYF. Written as DNA, the CDR3 is TGTGCCAGCAGCCAAGGAGAGACCCAGTACTTC.

The V gene is TRBV12-3 or TRBV12-4, the J gene TRBJ2-3; 8 nucleotides align to TRBD2. V was pared by 1 base and J by 14 bases, with 17 bases of the junction left unmatched. The CDR3 is 16 residues long. This chain's CDR3 is CASSLEFSGVADARYF. The CDR3 DNA reads TGTGCCAGCAGTTTAGAGTTTAGCGGGGTAGCAGATGCGCGGTATTTT.

This clonotype came up many times. The chain is built from TRBV5-6 and TRBJ2-3; D possibly corresponds to TRBD2 (6 bases). This CDR3 has 15 residues. The V end was cut by 4 bases, the J end by 2 bases, with 14 bases between. Per the germline V gene, CDR1 is SGHDT and CDR2 is YYEEEE. CDR3 loop: CASSATGLSTDTQYF. The CDR3 DNA reads TGTGCCAGCAGCGCGACGGGACTTTCCACAGATACGCAGTATTTT.

In the case of this clonotype: A much larger clone differs by one base, so this may be a read error. The V call is TRBV14, the J call TRBJ2-1, with 8 bases that match TRBD2. The length of the CDR3 is 16 residues. Germline CDR1 SGHDN, CDR2 FVKESK. The CDR3 bases are TGTGCCAGCAGCCTGTACGGCGGGGGGCGTTACAATGAGCGGTTCTTC. As protein: CASSLYGGGRYNERFF.

This clonotype was found many times. This chain links TRBV12-3 or TRBV12-4 with TRBJ2-1; TRBD1 agrees at 9 bases. The length of the CDR3 is 16 residues. J lost 4 bases, V lost 3 bases, and 7 bases had no gene match. The CDR3 coding sequence is TGTGCCAGCAGTTTGGCACCGACAGGGGGTTACAATGAGCAGTTCTTC. This gives the protein CASSLAPTGGYNEQFF.

To note about this clonotype: A much larger clone sits a single nucleotide away, making a read error possible. J is TRBJ2-7 and V is TRBV10-3; 9 bases are shared with TRBD1. Germline V lookup: CDR1 ENHRY, CDR2 SYGVKD. The CDR3 contains 12 residues. Unmatched junction bases numbered 2, after V lost 11 bases and J lost 0 bases. The CDR3 here is CAAGQGSYEQYF. The DNA for the CDR3 is TGTGCCGCGGGACAGGGCTCCTACGAGCAGTACTTC.